This T cell receptor (beta chain) was sequenced during a study of blood T cells in healthy people across ages. Primed by a sample-barcoded 5' primer and a J-beta primer mix, a second PCR proceeded for 7 to 11 cycles. TCRdb processed the 5' RACE reads anew with MiXCR; each CDR3 protein has one entry. This table holds approximately 490,000 distinct CDR3 sequences, less than 25% found once. The CDR3 has 13 amino acids. The V gene's germline CDR1 is MNHEY and CDR2 SMNVEV (reference sequence). The sample was also linked to a second study, of T cells of mothers and their children. That paper adds: Researchers report slightly higher, though non-significant, overlap in related mother-child pairs than in unrelated pairs.

The TCR comes from a boy between 10 and 17 years old in good health. Sequencing input: blood. The chain has TRBV27 and TRBJ2-5; no reliable D call. The end of the DNA aligns better with TRBJ2-7, so the J call may be wrong. The CDR3 DNA reads TGTGCCAGCAGTTTAGGGTCTATTTACGAGCAGTACTTC. Amino acid sequence: CASSLGSIYEQYF.